Listed below are T cell receptor beta chains from one sample, sequenced in a study of T cell responses to AZD1222 COVID-19 vaccine. Clones were read by immunoSEQ multiplex PCR, and TCRdb kept only the in-frame ones, dropping some. The sample lists about 150,000 clones, 80% to 90% seen once, with 8% in the top ten. The source was peripheral blood, collected on day 0 of AZD1222 vaccination. These receptors all come from an adult in good health. The CDR3 runs from the conserved cysteine through the conserved F or W. Each record gives: CDR3 DNA, CDR3 protein, clone size, J gene, D gene, V gene. The D gene is left open where the match is weak. For some rows the clone size is stated as once, few or many, or as a class when expanded; others skip it.

DNA: TGTGCCAGCAGTGAAGGGAGGTTCACTAGCAATCAGCCCCAGCATTTT
CDR3: CASSEGRFTSNQPQHF
size: NA
J: TRBJ1-5
D: NA
V: TRBV6-1

DNA: TGCGCCAGCAGCTTGACCCGGCGGGCAGGAGATACGCAGTATTTT
CDR3: CASSLTRRAGDTQYF
size: NA
J: TRBJ2-3
D: NA
V: TRBV5-1

DNA: TGTGCCAGCAGCCAAGAGAATTGGGGAGGGGGCGATGGCTACACCTTC
CDR3: CASSQENWGGGDGYTF
size: NA
J: TRBJ1-2
D: TRBD1
V: TRBV3-1/TRBV3-2

DNA: TGTGCCAGCAGCATTGGGGGGACAGGGGCCGGGAAGACCCAGTACTTC
CDR3: CASSIGGTGAGKTQYF
size: NA
J: TRBJ2-5
D: TRBD1
V: TRBV5-6

DNA: TGTGCCAGCAGCGCTGCCACAGATAACACTGAAGCTTTCTTT
CDR3: CASSAATDNTEAFF
size: NA
J: TRBJ1-1
D: NA
V: TRBV7-8

DNA: TGTGCCAGCAGCTTAGCCCTACTCGAATCACCCCTCCACTTT
CDR3: CASSLALLESPLHF
size: NA
J: TRBJ1-6
D: NA
V: TRBV7-9

DNA: TGTGCCAGCAGCCCGTTCGTGGCAGGCCTTAACTATGGCTACACCTTC
CDR3: CASSPFVAGLNYGYTF
size: NA
J: TRBJ1-2
D: NA
V: TRBV5-6

DNA: TGCGCCAGCAGCCAAGCCCTCCGGGAGAAAGGAAACACCATATATTTT
CDR3: CASSQALREKGNTIYF
size: NA
J: TRBJ1-3
D: NA
V: TRBV4-1

DNA: TGTGCCAGCAGTTACGAGGGTCCCGGGGAGCTGTTTTTT
CDR3: CASSYEGPGELFF
size: NA
J: TRBJ2-2
D: NA
V: TRBV6-5

DNA: TGTGCCAGCTCACCTGGCAGGACAGGGGGCAATGAGCAGTTCTTC
CDR3: CASSPGRTGGNEQFF
size: once
J: TRBJ2-1
D: TRBD1
V: TRBV18

DNA: TGTGCCAGCAGTTTTGGAAACACCATATATTTT
CDR3: CASSFGNTIYF
size: medium-sized
J: TRBJ1-3
D: NA
V: TRBV27

DNA: TGTGCCAGCAGCTTAGCCTACAATGAGCAGTTCTTC
CDR3: CASSLAYNEQFF
size: NA
J: TRBJ2-1
D: NA
V: TRBV11-2

DNA: TGTGCCAGCAGCGACACAGGGGTCAGTGAAAAACTGTTTTTT
CDR3: CASSDTGVSEKLFF
size: NA
J: TRBJ1-4
D: TRBD1
V: TRBV7-8

DNA: TGCGCCAGCAGCTTGACCCCAGGGTTAGGCGGCTACGAGCAGTACTTC
CDR3: CASSLTPGLGGYEQYF
size: NA
J: TRBJ2-7
D: NA
V: TRBV5-1

DNA: TGTGCCAGCAGTTCTGGCGGCTCTGGAAACACCATATATTTT
CDR3: CASSSGGSGNTIYF
size: NA
J: TRBJ1-3
D: NA
V: TRBV27

DNA: TGCGCCAGCAGCCCGAGCCAGTTAAGGGGAAACACCATATATTTT
CDR3: CASSPSQLRGNTIYF
size: NA
J: TRBJ1-3
D: NA
V: TRBV4-1

DNA: TGTGCCAGCAGCCACATAGCCTATGGCTACACCTTC
CDR3: CASSHIAYGYTF
size: NA
J: TRBJ1-2
D: NA
V: TRBV7-9

DNA: TGTGCCAGCAGCTCCCGGACCGTTAGCTCTGGGGCCAACGTCCTGACTTTC
CDR3: CASSSRTVSSGANVLTF
size: NA
J: TRBJ2-6
D: NA
V: TRBV7-2

DNA: TGTGCCAGCAGGAGGGGAGACAGGGCGGTCGAGCAGTACTTC
CDR3: CASRRGDRAVEQYF
size: NA
J: TRBJ2-7
D: TRBD1
V: TRBV25-1

DNA: TGTGCCAGCAGCCTCTCGAGGGGTTCAGCGGGGGGTCCCCCCGAGTATTTT
CDR3: CASSLSRGSAGGPPEYF
size: NA
J: TRBJ2-3
D: TRBD2
V: TRBV11-2

DNA: TGTGCCAGCGGGGGACCGGGACCACCGCGGGTAGCGCAGTATTTT
CDR3: CASGGPGPPRVAQYF
size: NA
J: TRBJ2-3
D: NA
V: TRBV7-9

DNA: TGTGCCAGCAGCCAAGAGGTTAGCACAGATACGCAGTATTTT
CDR3: CASSQEVSTDTQYF
size: NA
J: TRBJ2-3
D: NA
V: TRBV4-2

DNA: TGTGCCAGCAGCCAAGTGGGGTACGAGCAGTACTTC
CDR3: CASSQVGYEQYF
size: NA
J: TRBJ2-7
D: NA
V: TRBV3-1/TRBV3-2

DNA: TGTGCCAGCAGCCAGGTGGCGGGCACTAGCACAGATACGCAGTATTTT
CDR3: CASSQVAGTSTDTQYF
size: NA
J: TRBJ2-3
D: NA
V: TRBV11-2